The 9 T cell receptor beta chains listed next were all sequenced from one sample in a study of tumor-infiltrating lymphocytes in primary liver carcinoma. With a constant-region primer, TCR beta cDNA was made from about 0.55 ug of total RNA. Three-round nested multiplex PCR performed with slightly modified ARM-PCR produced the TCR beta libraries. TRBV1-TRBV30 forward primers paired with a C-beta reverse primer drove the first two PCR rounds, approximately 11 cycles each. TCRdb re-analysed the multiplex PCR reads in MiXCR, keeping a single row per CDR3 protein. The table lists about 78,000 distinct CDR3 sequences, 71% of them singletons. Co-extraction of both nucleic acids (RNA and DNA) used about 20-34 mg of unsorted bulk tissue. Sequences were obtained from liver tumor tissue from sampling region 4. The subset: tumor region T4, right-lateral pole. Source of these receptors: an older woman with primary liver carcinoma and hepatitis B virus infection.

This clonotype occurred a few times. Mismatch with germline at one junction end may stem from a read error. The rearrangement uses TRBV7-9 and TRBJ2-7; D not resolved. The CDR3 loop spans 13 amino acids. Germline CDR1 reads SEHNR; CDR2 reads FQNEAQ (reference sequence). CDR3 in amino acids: CANSLSQPHGQYF. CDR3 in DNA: TGTGCCAACAGCTTGAGCCAACCCCACGGGCAGTACTTC.

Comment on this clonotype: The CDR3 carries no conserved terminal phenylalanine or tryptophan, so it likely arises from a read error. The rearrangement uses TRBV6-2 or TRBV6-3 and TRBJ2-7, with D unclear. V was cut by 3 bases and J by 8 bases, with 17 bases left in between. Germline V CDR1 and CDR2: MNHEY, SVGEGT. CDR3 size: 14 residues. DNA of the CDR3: TGTGCCAGCAGTTATCGGTCTGCTCCTGACAAGCAGTACCTC. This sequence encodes CASSYRSAPDKQYL.

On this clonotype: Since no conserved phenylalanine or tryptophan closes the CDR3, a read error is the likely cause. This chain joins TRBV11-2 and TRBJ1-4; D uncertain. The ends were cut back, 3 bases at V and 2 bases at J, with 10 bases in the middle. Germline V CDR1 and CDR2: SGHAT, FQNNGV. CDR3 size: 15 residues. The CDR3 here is CASSFRCGTNEKLFS. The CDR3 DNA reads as TGTGCCAGCAGCTTTAGGTGTGGGACTAATGAAAAACTGTTTTCT.

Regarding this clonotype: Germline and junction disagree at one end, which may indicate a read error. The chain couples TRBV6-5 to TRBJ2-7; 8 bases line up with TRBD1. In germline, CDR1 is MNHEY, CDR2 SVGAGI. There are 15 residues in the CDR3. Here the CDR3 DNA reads TGTGCCAACAGTTACCAGGGGGCGGGTACTTACAAGCAGTACTTC. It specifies CANSYQGAGTYKQYF.

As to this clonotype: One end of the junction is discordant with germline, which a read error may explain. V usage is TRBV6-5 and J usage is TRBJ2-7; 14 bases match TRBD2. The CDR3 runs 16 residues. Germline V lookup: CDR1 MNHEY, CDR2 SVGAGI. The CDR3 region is CVSSDPGLAGAGEQYF. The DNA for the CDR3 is TGTGTCAGCAGTGACCCGGGACTAGCGGGAGCCGGCGAGCAGTACTTC.

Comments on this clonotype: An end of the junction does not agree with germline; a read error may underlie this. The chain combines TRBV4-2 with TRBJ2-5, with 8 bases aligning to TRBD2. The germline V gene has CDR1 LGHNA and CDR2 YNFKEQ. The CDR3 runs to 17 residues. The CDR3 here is CAGSRSWGREDRETQYF. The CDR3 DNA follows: TGTGCCGGCAGCCGGTCGTGGGGGCGGGAGGACCGAGAGACCCAGTATTTC.

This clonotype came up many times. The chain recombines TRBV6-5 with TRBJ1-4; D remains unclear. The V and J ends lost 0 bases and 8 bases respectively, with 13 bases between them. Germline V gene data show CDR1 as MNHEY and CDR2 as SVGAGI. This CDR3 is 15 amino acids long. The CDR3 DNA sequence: TGTGCCAGCAGTTACTCGGGCACCCCGGGGGAAAAACTGTTTTTT. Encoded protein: CASSYSGTPGEKLFF.

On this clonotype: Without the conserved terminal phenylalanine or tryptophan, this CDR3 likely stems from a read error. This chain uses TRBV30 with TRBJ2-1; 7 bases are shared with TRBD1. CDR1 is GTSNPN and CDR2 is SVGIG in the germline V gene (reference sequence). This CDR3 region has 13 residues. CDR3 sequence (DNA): TGTGCCTGTGCCGGGACAGTCTACGATGAGCAGTTCCTC. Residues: CACAGTVYDEQFL.

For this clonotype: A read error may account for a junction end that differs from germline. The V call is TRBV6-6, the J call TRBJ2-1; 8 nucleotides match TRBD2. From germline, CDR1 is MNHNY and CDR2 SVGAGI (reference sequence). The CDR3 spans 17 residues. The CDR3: CVSSAGTSGSWVVEQFF. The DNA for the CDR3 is TGTGTCAGCAGTGCCGGGACCAGCGGGAGCTGGGTCGTTGAGCAGTTCTTC.